This is a list of T cell receptor beta chains from one sample in a study of CD4 T cells in relation to SARS-CoV-2 and coronaviruses. The assay was immunoSEQ multiplex PCR, and TCRdb's table has in-frame clones only and misses some. The sample carries roughly 71,000 clones, around 87% recorded once. Sequencing was carried out using memory CD4+ T cells from PBMCs. The receptors shown here come from a human donor in good health. CDR3s leave out the opening cysteine and the closing phenylalanine or tryptophan.

v_call: TRBV18
j_call: TRBJ2-2
cdr3_aa: ASSARQGPTGELF

v_call: TRBV5-8
j_call: TRBJ1-1
cdr3_aa: ASTLNRDSRGEGAF

v_call: TRBV19
j_call: TRBJ2-3
cdr3_aa: ASSGAGHPSTDTQY

v_call: TRBV7-9
j_call: TRBJ2-2
cdr3_aa: ASSLRLAGEANTGELF

v_call: TRBV30
j_call: TRBJ2-7
cdr3_aa: AWSVPLTTGSYEQY

v_call: TRBV5-6
j_call: TRBJ1-4
cdr3_aa: ASSSRTGTNEKLF

v_call: TRBV29-1
j_call: TRBJ2-4
cdr3_aa: SGRGQTDIQY

v_call: TRBV4-1
j_call: TRBJ1-4
cdr3_aa: ASSQVGGTNEKLF

v_call: TRBV9
j_call: TRBJ1-3
cdr3_aa: ASSPAWGLGNTIY

v_call: TRBV28
j_call: TRBJ1-1
cdr3_aa: ASETNTEAF

v_call: TRBV7-2
j_call: TRBJ2-4
cdr3_aa: ASSLVQGAKNIQY

v_call: TRBV6-4
j_call: TRBJ1-1
cdr3_aa: ASRRGVNTEAF

v_call: TRBV2
j_call: TRBJ1-1
cdr3_aa: ASSMQDTEAF

v_call: TRBV7-8
j_call: TRBJ1-2
cdr3_aa: ASSYRGQWGYGYT

v_call: TRBV5-1
j_call: TRBJ2-7
cdr3_aa: ASSLGGQGAREQY

v_call: TRBV6-1
j_call: TRBJ2-5
cdr3_aa: ASSEGRLAGGNQETQY

v_call: TRBV19
j_call: TRBJ1-5
cdr3_aa: ASSRQVSQQPQH

v_call: TRBV5-1
j_call: TRBJ2-7
cdr3_aa: ASGPFAGVDYEQY

v_call: TRBV7-8
j_call: TRBJ1-2
cdr3_aa: ASSLRDRGSGYT

v_call: TRBV5-1
j_call: TRBJ2-7
cdr3_aa: ASSLLGVADEQY

v_call: TRBV2
j_call: TRBJ1-4
cdr3_aa: ASRASSGTGDEKLF

v_call: TRBV24-1
j_call: TRBJ2-1
cdr3_aa: ATRGGGNEQF